One sample yielded the 30 T cell receptor beta chains listed below, sequenced in a study of blood T cell repertoires in COVID-19. The repertoire was sequenced with immunoSEQ multiplex PCR; TCRdb's copy has only in-frame clones and lacks some. The sample lists 150,000 to 200,000 clones; 75% to 95% were seen once. The sample taken for sequencing was peripheral blood. The receptors were sampled from a man between 45 and 60 years old with acute or convalescent COVID-19.

The chain links TRBV27 to TRBJ2-6, with a possible D match to TRBD1 (5 bases). Looked up from germline, CDR1 is MNHEY and CDR2 is SMNVEV (reference sequence). This CDR3 is 17 amino acids long. Trimming cost V 5 bases and J 3 bases, with 17 bases left between them. As DNA, the CDR3 is TGTGCCAGCAGTCCGCTTGGGGCAGCGTTTGGGGCCAACGTCCTGACTTTC. It yields the protein CASSPLGAAFGANVLTF.

The rearrangement uses TRBV12-3 or TRBV12-4 and TRBJ2-3; no clear D gene. CDR3 length: 13 residues. Trimming shortened V by 3 bases and J by 2 bases, and 6 bases separated the two germline ends. The CDR3 here is CASSLVATDTQYF. CDR3 nucleotides: TGTGCCAGCAGTTTGGTAGCCACAGATACGCAGTATTTT.

This rearrangement joins TRBV7-2 to TRBJ2-3, with 11 bases fitting TRBD2. The CDR3 is 16 residues long. The germline V gene encodes CDR1 SGHTA and CDR2 FQGNSA. The V segment lost 5 bases and the J segment 3 bases; nucleotides outside the gene matches: 7. The CDR3 here is CASSTQLAGVTDTQYF. The CDR3 DNA reads TGTGCCAGCAGCACGCAACTAGCGGGGGTAACAGATACGCAGTATTTT.

The J gene is TRBJ2-2, the V gene TRBV9; 7 nucleotides match TRBD1. The trim removed 2 bases at V and 11 bases at J, leaving 6 bases unmatched. Germline assignment: CDR1 SGDLS and CDR2 YYNGEE. This CDR3 has 13 residues. The CDR3 region is CASSVDRAEELFF. CDR3 in DNA: TGTGCCAGCAGCGTTGACAGGGCCGAAGAGCTGTTTTTT.

The V gene is TRBV5-1, the J gene TRBJ2-3, with 7 bases fitting TRBD1. From germline, CDR1 is SGHRS and CDR2 YFSETQ. The CDR3 is 15 amino acids. The J segment lost 4 bases and the V segment lost 2 bases, leaving 7 bases of the junction unmatched. The CDR3 region has the DNA TGCGCCAGCAGCTTTTTACAGGGGAGCGCAGATACGCAGTATTTT. Translation gives CASSFLQGSADTQYF. The variable domain in full, with the rest retrieved from reference TRBV5-1 and TRBJ2-3, is KAGVTQTPRYLIKTRGQQVTLSCSPISGHRSVSWYQQTPGQGLQFLFEYFSETQRNKGNFPGRFSGRQFSNSRSEMNVSTLELGDSALYLCASSFLQGSADTQYFGPGTRLTVL.

This chain connects TRBV7-9 to TRBJ1-1; maybe TRBD1 (6 bases). V lost 5 bases and J lost 1, with 14 bases in between. The CDR3 consists of 15 residues. Per the germline V gene, CDR1 is SEHNR and CDR2 is FQNEAQ (reference sequence). The chain's CDR3 is CASSASQGTNTEAFF. CDR3 sequence (DNA): TGTGCCAGCAGCGCCTCACAGGGTACGAACACTGAAGCTTTCTTT.

The chain is built from TRBV6-5 and TRBJ1-4; D not resolved. This CDR3 contains 14 residues. V gave up 6 bases and J gave up 5 bases, with 13 bases separating them. The germline CDR1 and CDR2 sequences are MNHEY and SVGAGI. The CDR3 spells CASSSLRLNEKLFF. As DNA, the CDR3 is TGTGCCAGCAGCTCCCTCAGGTTGAATGAAAAACTGTTTTTT.

This chain connects TRBV6-5 to TRBJ2-3, with no clear D. Germline V gene data show CDR1 as MNHEY and CDR2 as SVGAGI. This CDR3 contains 14 residues. V lost 4 bases and J lost 2, with 10 bases in between. The CDR3 bases are TGTGCCAGCAGTTTACAGAGTCTCACAGATACGCAGTATTTT. This sequence encodes CASSLQSLTDTQYF.

The chain joins TRBV27 to TRBJ1-1, with D possibly being TRBD1 (5 bases). Trimming cost V 8 bases and J 1 base, with 5 bases left between them. CDR1 MNHEY and CDR2 SMNVEV come from the germline V gene (reference sequence). The CDR3 contains 11 residues. The DNA for the CDR3 is TGTGCCAGCGGGGCGAACACTGAAGCTTTCTTT. Translation: CASGANTEAFF.

This clone came up a few times. The V call is TRBV13, the J call TRBJ1-1; the match to TRBD1 covers 8 bases. V gave up 5 bases and J gave up 5 bases; unmatched junction bases: 1. This CDR3 has 12 residues. CDR1 is PRHDT, CDR2 FYEKMQ, per germline (reference sequence). CDR3 loop: CASSNRGTEAFF. In nucleotides, the CDR3 is TGTGCCAGCAGCAACAGGGGGACTGAAGCTTTCTTT.

This rearrangement joins TRBV19 to TRBJ2-3; D might be TRBD1 (5 bases). Germline V gene lookup returns CDR1 LNHDA and CDR2 SQIVND (reference sequence). The V end lost 7 bases, the J end lost 2 bases, and 7 bases lay between the germline ends. The length of the CDR3 is 12 residues. In DNA form, the CDR3 reads TGTGCCAGTAAGGGGTCCACAGATACGCAGTATTTT. Translation: CASKGSTDTQYF.

CDR3 nucleotide sequence: TGTGCCAGCAGCTTAGACACAAACACTGAAGCTTTCTTT. Translation: CASSLDTNTEAFF. The chain employs TRBV7-9 and TRBJ1-1, with no clear D. The CDR3 has 13 amino acids. From germline, CDR1 is SEHNR and CDR2 FQNEAQ (reference sequence). V was shortened by 1 base and J by 2 bases, with 5 bases between the two germline ends. Supplemented by reference TRBV7-9 and TRBJ1-1, the full variable domain reads DTGVSQNPRHKITKRGQNVTFRCDPISEHNRLYWYRQTLGQGPEFLTYFQNEAQLEKSRLLSDRFSAERPKGSFSTLEIQRTEQGDSAMYLCASSLDTNTEAFFGQGTRLTVV.

Only one count was recorded for this clone. This chain connects TRBV25-1 to TRBJ1-6, with D unresolved. The germline V gene encodes CDR1 MGHDK and CDR2 SYGVNS. The length of the CDR3 is 17 residues. Trimming took off 0 bases at V and 7 bases at J, with 16 bases between the two ends. The CDR3 here is CASSEYNEGTRNSPLHF. CDR3 coding DNA: TGTGCCAGCAGTGAATATAATGAGGGAACGCGAAATTCACCCCTCCACTTT.

In this sample, this clone turned up a few times. The chain has TRBV19 and TRBJ1-5; tentatively, D is TRBD1 (6 bases). The CDR3 loop spans 17 amino acids. CDR1 is LNHDA and CDR2 is SQIVND in the germline V gene (reference sequence). Trimming left V 1 base short and J 4 bases short, with 17 bases between. This CDR3 is CASSIAWTASRNQPQHF. CDR3 nucleotide sequence: TGTGCCAGTAGTATAGCCTGGACAGCGTCTAGAAATCAGCCCCAGCATTTT.

This chain uses TRBV6-5 with TRBJ2-3, with a possible D match to TRBD1 (6 bases). The V gene's germline CDR1 is MNHEY and CDR2 SVGAGI. The ends were cut back, 4 bases at V and 3 bases at J, with 14 bases in the middle. The CDR3 length is 15 residues. Here the CDR3 DNA reads TGTGCCAGCAGTTCTCTGGGGGCTCGGACAGATACGCAGTATTTT. The encoded protein is CASSSLGARTDTQYF.

This sequence joins TRBV3-1 (or the pseudogene TRBV3-2) and TRBJ1-2; D not resolved. The CDR3 has 17 amino acids. V lost 2 bases to trimming and J lost 5 bases, with 21 bases between them. Germline-derived CDR1 and CDR2 are LGHDT and YNNKEL (reference sequence). In DNA, the CDR3 is TGTGCCAGCAGCCAAACAACGGGAGCCCTACCTTTTTATGGCTACACCTTC. Translation gives CASSQTTGALPFYGYTF.

This chain links TRBV28 with TRBJ2-2; D ambiguous. CDR3 size: 12 residues. Trimming cost V 1 base and J 6 bases, with 3 bases left between them. CDR1 is MDHEN, CDR2 SYDVKM, per germline. CDR3: CASSLSAGELFF. The DNA of the CDR3 is TGTGCCAGCAGTTTATCTGCCGGGGAGCTGTTTTTT.

This chain joins TRBV28 and TRBJ2-1, with 8 bases that match TRBD2. Per the germline V gene, CDR1 is MDHEN and CDR2 is SYDVKM. The CDR3 loop spans 15 amino acids. Trimming cost V 6 bases and J 4 bases; bases outside gene matches: 8. The CDR3 sequence: CASRGGSGVYNEQFF. The CDR3 bases are TGTGCCAGCAGGGGGGGTAGCGGGGTGTACAATGAGCAGTTCTTC.

V usage is TRBV19 and J usage is TRBJ1-6; maybe TRBD1 (6 bases). The CDR3 contains 15 residues. CDR1 and CDR2 (germline): LNHDA, SQIVND (reference sequence). Trimming removed 1 base at V and 7 bases at J, with 11 bases between. This CDR3 reads CASSIVQGRNSPLHF. The CDR3 nucleotides read TGTGCCAGTAGTATAGTTCAGGGGCGGAATTCACCCCTCCACTTT. The entire variable domain, with the rest obtained from reference TRBV19 and TRBJ1-6, is as follows: DGGITQSPKYLFRKEGQNVTLSCEQNLNHDAMYWYRQDPGQGLRLIYYSQIVNDFQKGDIAEGYSVSREKKESFPLTVTSAQKNPTAFYLCASSIVQGRNSPLHFGNGTRLTVT.

This chain joins TRBV9 and TRBJ2-5; maybe TRBD2 (5 bases). Germline V gene data show CDR1 as SGDLS and CDR2 as YYNGEE. The CDR3 contains 14 residues. The germline V and J ends were trimmed by 4 bases and 2 bases, with 12 bases remaining between them. Here the CDR3 DNA reads TGTGCCAGCAGCTTAACGGGGTCACAAGAGACCCAGTACTTC. This sequence encodes CASSLTGSQETQYF.

V gene TRBV6-1 combines with J gene TRBJ2-5; 11 bases line up with TRBD2. The germline V gene encodes CDR1 MNHNS and CDR2 SASEGT. The CDR3 length is 16 residues. The V and J ends lost 3 bases and 2 bases, in that order; junction bases with no gene match: 5. CDR3 loop: CASSEVSGGVQETQYF. CDR3 DNA: TGTGCCAGCAGTGAGGTTAGCGGGGGGGTTCAAGAGACCCAGTACTTC.

The V call is TRBV18, the J call TRBJ2-1; TRBD2 might be the D (6 bases). V lost 4 bases to trimming and J lost 8 bases, with 18 bases between them. Germline assignment: CDR1 KGHSH and CDR2 LQKENI. The CDR3 covers 15 residues. CDR3 residues: CASSQHPPRGDEQFF. CDR3 coding DNA: TGTGCCAGCTCACAGCACCCACCGCGGGGCGATGAGCAGTTCTTC. The whole variable domain, filled in from reference TRBV18 and TRBJ2-1, reads NAGVMQNPRHLVRRRGQEARLRCSPMKGHSHVYWYRQLPEEGLKFMVYLQKENIIDESGMPKERFSAEFPKEGPSILRIQQVVRGDSAAYFCASSQHPPRGDEQFFGPGTRLTVL.

The chain links TRBV6-4 to TRBJ1-2, with 12 bases identical to TRBD1. With V trimmed by 9 bases and J by 8 bases, 10 bases remained unmatched. The CDR3 sequence is 14 residues long. CDR1 is MRHNA, CDR2 SNTAGT, per germline. This chain's CDR3 is CASRPGQGARGYTF. CDR3 bases: TGTGCCAGTCGTCCGGGACAGGGGGCGCGAGGCTACACCTTC.

This sequence joins TRBV13 and TRBJ2-3; possible D gene TRBD2, 6 bases. Trimming stripped 4 bases from V and 0 bases from J, with 14 bases between. This CDR3 is built from 16 residues. Germline V gene sequence: CDR1 PRHDT, CDR2 FYEKMQ (reference sequence). CDR3 loop: CASSWRGTESTDTQYF. The CDR3, as DNA: TGTGCCAGCAGCTGGCGAGGGACTGAAAGCACAGATACGCAGTATTTT. Full variable domain (missing parts from reference TRBV13 and TRBJ2-3): AAGVIQSPRHLIKEKRETATLKCYPIPRHDTVYWYQQGPGQDPQFLISFYEKMQSDKGSIPDRFSAQQFSDYHSELNMSSLELGDSALYFCASSWRGTESTDTQYFGPGTRLTVL.

CDR3 sequence: CASTPGQGYSYNEQFF. The CDR3, as DNA: TGTGCCAGTACCCCGGGACAGGGGTACTCCTACAATGAGCAGTTCTTC. This rearrangement joins TRBV19 to TRBJ2-1; 10 bases align to TRBD1. The trim removed 7 bases at V and 0 bases at J, leaving 6 bases unmatched. Germline V gene data show CDR1 as LNHDA and CDR2 as SQIVND (reference sequence). The CDR3 length is 16 residues.

V is TRBV5-1 and J is TRBJ2-2; 12 bases align to TRBD1. This CDR3 has 15 amino acids. Germline CDR1 SGHRS, CDR2 YFSETQ. V shed 3 bases, J shed 7 bases, and the junction held 4 bases outside the gene matches. For the CDR3, the DNA is TGCGCCAGCAGCTGGGGACAGGGGGCTATCGGGGAGCTGTTTTTT. This gives the protein CASSWGQGAIGELFF.

The chain links TRBV6-5 to TRBJ2-5; the D gene is possibly TRBD2 (7 bases). The CDR3 is 16 residues long. Trimming took off 0 bases at V and 5 bases at J, with 16 bases between the two ends. Germline-derived CDR1 and CDR2 are MNHEY and SVGAGI. CDR3 DNA: TGTGCCAGCAGTTACTCCGCCTGGGGGGGCGGGGAGACCCAGTACTTC. Its protein product is CASSYSAWGGGETQYF.

This clone came up once. The V call is TRBV27, the J call TRBJ1-5; the match to TRBD1 covers 7 bases. Losses at the gene ends were 1 base for V and 6 bases for J; bases not matched to a gene: 6. There are 15 residues in the CDR3. CDR1 and CDR2 from the germline V gene are MNHEY and SMNVEV (reference sequence). CDR3 amino acids: CASSLYAGGTQPQHF. CDR3 sequence (DNA): TGTGCCAGCAGTTTATATGCAGGGGGAACTCAGCCCCAGCATTTT.

V and J are TRBV27 and TRBJ2-6, with D possibly matching TRBD2 (6 bases). CDR3 length equals 20 residues. With 7 bases removed from V and 0 bases from J, the gap between germline ends came to 25 bases. Germline assignment: CDR1 MNHEY and CDR2 SMNVEV (reference sequence). The CDR3 DNA reads TGTGCCAGCACGCAGCATCCGGGACTCCTTTTCGACTCTGGGGCCAACGTCCTGACTTTC. It is translated as CASTQHPGLLFDSGANVLTF.

The chain combines TRBV4-1 with TRBJ2-3; 8 bases align to TRBD2. The CDR3 runs 16 residues. V shed 4 bases and J 3 bases; nucleotides not matched to a gene: 9. CDR1 and CDR2 from the germline V gene are MGHRA and YSYEKL. This chain's CDR3 is CASSRWGGLATDTQYF. CDR3 coding DNA: TGCGCCAGCAGCCGCTGGGGTGGACTAGCTACAGATACGCAGTATTTT.